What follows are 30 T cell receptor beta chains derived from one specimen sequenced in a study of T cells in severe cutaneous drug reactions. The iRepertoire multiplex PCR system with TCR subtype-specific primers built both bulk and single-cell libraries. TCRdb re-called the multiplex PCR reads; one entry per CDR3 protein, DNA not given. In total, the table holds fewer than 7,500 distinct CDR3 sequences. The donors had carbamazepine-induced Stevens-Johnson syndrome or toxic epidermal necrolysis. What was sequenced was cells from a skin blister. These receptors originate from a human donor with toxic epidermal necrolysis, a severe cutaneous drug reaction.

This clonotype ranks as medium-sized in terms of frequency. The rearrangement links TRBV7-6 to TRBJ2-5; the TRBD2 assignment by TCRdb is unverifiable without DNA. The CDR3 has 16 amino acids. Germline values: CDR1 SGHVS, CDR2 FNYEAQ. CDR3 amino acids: CASSLVGSGLQETQYF.

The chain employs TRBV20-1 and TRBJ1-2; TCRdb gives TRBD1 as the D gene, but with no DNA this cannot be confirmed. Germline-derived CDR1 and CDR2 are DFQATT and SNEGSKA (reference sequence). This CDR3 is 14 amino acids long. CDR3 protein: CSARDVGGTYGYTF.

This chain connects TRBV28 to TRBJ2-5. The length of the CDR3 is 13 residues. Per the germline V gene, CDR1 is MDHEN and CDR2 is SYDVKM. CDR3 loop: CASSLQLIETQYF.

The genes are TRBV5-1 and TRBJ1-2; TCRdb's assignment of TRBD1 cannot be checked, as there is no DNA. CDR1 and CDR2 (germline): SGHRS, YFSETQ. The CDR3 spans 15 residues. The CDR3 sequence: CASSTPGTEGSGYTF.

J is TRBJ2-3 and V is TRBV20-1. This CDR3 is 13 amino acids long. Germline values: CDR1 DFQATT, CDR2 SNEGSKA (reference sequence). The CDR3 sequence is CSASSVSPDTQYF.

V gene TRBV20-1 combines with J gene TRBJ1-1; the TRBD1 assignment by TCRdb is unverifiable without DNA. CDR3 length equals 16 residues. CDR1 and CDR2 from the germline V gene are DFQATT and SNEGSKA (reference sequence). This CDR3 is CSARRGAGMGNTEAFF.

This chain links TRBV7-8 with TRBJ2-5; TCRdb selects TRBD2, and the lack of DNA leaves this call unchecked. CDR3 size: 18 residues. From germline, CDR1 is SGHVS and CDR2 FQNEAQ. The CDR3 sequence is CASSLALDAGVPQETQYF.

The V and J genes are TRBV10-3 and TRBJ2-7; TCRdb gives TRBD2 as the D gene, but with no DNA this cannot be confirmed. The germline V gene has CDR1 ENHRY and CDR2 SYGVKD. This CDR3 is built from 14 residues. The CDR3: CAISDSGSSYEQYF.

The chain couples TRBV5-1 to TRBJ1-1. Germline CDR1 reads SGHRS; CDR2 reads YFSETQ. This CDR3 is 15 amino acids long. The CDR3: CASSLQQIGDTEAFF.

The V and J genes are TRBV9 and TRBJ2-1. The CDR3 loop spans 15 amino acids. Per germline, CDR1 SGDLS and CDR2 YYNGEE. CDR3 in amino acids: CASSVSGGPHNEQFF.

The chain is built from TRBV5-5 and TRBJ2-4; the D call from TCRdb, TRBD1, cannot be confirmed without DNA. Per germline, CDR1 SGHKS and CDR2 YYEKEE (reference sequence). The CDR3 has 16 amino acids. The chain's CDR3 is CASSFPGSKAKNIQYF.

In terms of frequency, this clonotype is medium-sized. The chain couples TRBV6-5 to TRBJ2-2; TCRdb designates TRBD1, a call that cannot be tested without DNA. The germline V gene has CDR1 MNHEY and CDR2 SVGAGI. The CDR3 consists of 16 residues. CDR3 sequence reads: CASSGGAAGPTGELFF.

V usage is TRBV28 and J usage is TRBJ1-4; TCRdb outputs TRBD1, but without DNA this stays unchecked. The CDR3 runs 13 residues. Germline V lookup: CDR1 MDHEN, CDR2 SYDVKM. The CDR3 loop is CASSPTVNEKLFF.

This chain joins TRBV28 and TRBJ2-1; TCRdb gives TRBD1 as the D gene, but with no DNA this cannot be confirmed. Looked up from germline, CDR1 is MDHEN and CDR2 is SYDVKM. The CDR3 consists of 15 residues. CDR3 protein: CASRPGGFSYNEQFF.

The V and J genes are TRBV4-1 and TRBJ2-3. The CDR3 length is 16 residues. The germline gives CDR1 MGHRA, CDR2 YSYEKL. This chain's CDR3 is CASSHDVAASTDTQYF.

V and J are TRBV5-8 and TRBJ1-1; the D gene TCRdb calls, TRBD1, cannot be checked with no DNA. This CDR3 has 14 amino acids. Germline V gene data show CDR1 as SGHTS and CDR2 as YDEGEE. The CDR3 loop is CASSLAGADTEAFF.

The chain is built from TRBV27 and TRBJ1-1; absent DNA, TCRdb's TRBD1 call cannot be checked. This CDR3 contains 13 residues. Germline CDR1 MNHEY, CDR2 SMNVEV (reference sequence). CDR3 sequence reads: CASSFPGATEAFF.

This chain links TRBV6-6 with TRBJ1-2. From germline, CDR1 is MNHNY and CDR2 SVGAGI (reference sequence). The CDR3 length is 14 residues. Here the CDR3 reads CACAPGTSNYGYTF.

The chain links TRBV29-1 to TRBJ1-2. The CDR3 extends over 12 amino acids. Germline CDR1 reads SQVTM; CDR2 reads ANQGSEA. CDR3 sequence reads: CSVEPGTDGYTF.

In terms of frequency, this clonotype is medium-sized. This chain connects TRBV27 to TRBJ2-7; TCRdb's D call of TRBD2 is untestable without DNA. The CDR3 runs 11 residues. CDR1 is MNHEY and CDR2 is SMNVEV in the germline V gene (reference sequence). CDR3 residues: CASISGYEQYF.

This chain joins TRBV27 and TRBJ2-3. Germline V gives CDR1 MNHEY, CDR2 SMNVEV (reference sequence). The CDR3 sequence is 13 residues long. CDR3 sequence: CASSLSVADTQYF.

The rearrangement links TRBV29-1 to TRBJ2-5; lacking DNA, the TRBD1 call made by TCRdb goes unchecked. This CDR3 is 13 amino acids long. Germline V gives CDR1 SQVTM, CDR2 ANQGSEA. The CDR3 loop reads CSSRQGAGETQYF.

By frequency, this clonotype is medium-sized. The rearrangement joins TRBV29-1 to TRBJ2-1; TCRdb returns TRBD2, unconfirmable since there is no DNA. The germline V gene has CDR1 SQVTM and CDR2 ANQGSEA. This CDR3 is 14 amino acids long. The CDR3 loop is CSAPLAGDRNEQFF.

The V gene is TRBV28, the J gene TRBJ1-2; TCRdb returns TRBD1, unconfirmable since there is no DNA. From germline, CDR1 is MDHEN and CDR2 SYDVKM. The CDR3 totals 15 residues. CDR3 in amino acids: CASGTPGQGASGYTF.

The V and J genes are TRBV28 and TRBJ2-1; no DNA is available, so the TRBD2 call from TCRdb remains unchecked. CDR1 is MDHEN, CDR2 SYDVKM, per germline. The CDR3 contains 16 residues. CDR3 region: CASSYLAESSYNEQFF. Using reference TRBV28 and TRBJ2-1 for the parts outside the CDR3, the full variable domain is DVKVTQSSRYLVKRTGEKVFLECVQDMDHENMFWYRQDPGLGLRLIYFSYDVKMKEKGDIPEGYSVSREKKERFSLILESASTNQTSMYLCASSYLAESSYNEQFFGPGTRLTVL.

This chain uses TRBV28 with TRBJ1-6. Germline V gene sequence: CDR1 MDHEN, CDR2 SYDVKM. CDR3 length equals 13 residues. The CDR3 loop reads CASSLAPSSPLHF.

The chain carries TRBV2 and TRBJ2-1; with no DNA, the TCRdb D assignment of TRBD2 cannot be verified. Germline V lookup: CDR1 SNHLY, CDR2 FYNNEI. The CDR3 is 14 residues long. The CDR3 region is CASASGSGLNEQFF. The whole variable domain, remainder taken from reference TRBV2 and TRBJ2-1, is EPEVTQTPSHQVTQMGQEVILRCVPISNHLYFYWYRQILGQKVEFLVSFYNNEISEKSEIFDDQFSVERPDGSNFTLKIRSTKLEDSAMYFCASASGSGLNEQFFGPGTRLTVL.

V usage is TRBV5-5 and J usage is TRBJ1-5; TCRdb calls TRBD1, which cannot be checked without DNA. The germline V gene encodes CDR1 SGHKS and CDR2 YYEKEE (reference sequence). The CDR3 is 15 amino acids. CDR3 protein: CASSLVAGGHQPQHF.

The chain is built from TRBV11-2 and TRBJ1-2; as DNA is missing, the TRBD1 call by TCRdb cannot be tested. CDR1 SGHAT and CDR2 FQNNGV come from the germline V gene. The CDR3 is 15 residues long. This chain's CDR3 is CASSLAGRDTYGYTF.

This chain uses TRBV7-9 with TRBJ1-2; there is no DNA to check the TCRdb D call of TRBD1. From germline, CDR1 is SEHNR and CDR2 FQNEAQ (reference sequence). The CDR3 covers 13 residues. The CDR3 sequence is CASSLGGNYGYTF. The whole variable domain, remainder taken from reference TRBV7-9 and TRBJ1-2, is DTGVSQNPRHKITKRGQNVTFRCDPISEHNRLYWYRQTLGQGPEFLTYFQNEAQLEKSRLLSDRFSAERPKGSFSTLEIQRTEQGDSAMYLCASSLGGNYGYTFGSGTRLTVV.